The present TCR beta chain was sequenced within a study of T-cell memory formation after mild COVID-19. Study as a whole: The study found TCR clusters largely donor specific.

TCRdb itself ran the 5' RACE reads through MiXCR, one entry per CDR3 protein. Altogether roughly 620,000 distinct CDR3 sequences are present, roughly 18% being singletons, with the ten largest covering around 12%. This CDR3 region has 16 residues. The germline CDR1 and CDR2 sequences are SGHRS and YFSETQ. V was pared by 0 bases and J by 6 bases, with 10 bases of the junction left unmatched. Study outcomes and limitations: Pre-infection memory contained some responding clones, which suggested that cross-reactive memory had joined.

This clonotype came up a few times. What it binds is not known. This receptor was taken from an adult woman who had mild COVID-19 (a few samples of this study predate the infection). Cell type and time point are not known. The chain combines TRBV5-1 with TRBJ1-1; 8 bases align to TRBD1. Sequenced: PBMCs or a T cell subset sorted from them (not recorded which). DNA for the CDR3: TGCGCCAGCAGCTTGGAGACAGGGGTCGTAAACCCTGAAGCTTTCTTT. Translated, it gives CASSLETGVVNPEAFF.